What follows describes a single TCR beta chain. Its antigen is as yet unknown. Assay used: immunoSEQ multiplex PCR; TCRdb lists only in-frame clones, some missing. The sample includes fewer than 110,000 clones, less than 95% seen only once; the top ten take about 5%. Germline V gene lookup returns CDR1 SNHLY and CDR2 FYNNEI. The CDR3 has 13 residues. V was pared by 6 bases and J by 6 bases, with 6 bases of the junction left unmatched. The entry originates in a study of T cell responses to AZD1222 COVID-19 vaccine. Turning to the study itself: Both about-4-week and about-12-week second-dose recipients were combined. Findings and caveats of the study: It was only five to seven AZD1222 recipients who were seropositive at baseline. Spike-specific TCR breadth and depth grew following two AZD1222 doses. Among the donors, most were white British and more were female, and clonal diversity was possibly underestimated.

The source of this sequence is an adult in good health. The sequenced sample was peripheral blood, obtained on day 0 of AZD1222 vaccination. The chain employs TRBV2 and TRBJ2-7, with 9 nucleotides matching TRBD1. The CDR3 reads CASSWDRAGEQYF. CDR3 nucleotide sequence: TGTGCCAGCAGCTGGGACAGGGCGGGCGAGCAGTACTTC. Together with reference TRBV2 and TRBJ2-7, the CDR3 gives the full variable domain: EPEVTQTPSHQVTQMGQEVILRCVPISNHLYFYWYRQILGQKVEFLVSFYNNEISEKSEIFDDQFSVERPDGSNFTLKIRSTKLEDSAMYFCASSWDRAGEQYFGPGTRLTVT.